This T cell receptor (beta chain) was sequenced for a study of beta chain features in type 1 diabetes. Points from the study as a whole: Across patients, naive, central memory and Treg TCRB repertoires exhibited apparently greater similarity than was observed across healthy donors. Patients with Type 1 diabetes showed moderately but significantly shorter TCRB CDR3s in all four CD4+ subsets.

The isolated RNA, all of it, was reverse transcribed, so expressed TCRB transcripts were what got sequenced. The repertoire was sequenced with immunoSEQ multiplex PCR; TCRdb's copy has only in-frame clones and lacks some. This sample yields approximately 170,000 clones, of which approximately 8% are seen a single time; 0.5% belongs to the top ten. A remark on this clone: Its specificity is not known.

The CDR3 totals 16 residues. V lost 8 bases and J lost 5; bases outside the gene matches: 12. Germline CDR1 is MNHEY and CDR2 is SMNVEV (reference sequence). This TCR was recovered from a man aged 18 to 29 with type 1 diabetes. The V gene is TRBV27, the J gene TRBJ2-3, with 11 bases lining up with TRBD1. What was sequenced was central memory CD4+ T cells from blood. CDR3 coding DNA: TGTGCCAGCGGAAGGGGACAGGGGGTCGAGGTAGATACGCAGTATTTT. This translates into CASGRGQGVEVDTQYF.